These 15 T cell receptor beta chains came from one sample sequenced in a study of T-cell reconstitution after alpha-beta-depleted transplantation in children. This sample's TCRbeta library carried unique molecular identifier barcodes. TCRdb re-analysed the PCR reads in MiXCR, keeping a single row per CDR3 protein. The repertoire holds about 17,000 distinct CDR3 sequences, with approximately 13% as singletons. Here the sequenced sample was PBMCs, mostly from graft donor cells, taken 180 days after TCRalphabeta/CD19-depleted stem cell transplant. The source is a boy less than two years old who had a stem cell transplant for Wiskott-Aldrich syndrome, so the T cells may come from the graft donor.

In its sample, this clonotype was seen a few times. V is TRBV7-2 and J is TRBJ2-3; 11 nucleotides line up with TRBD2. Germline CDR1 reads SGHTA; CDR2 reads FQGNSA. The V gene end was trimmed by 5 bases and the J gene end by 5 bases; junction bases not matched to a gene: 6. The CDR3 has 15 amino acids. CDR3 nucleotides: TGTGCCAGCAGCCGGGCCCTAGCGGGAGGAGATACGCAGTATTTT. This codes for CASSRALAGGDTQYF.

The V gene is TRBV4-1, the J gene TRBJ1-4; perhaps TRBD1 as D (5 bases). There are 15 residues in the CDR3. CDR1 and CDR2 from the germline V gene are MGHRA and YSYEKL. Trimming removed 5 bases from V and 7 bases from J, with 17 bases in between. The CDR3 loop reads CASSVGVLRGEKLFF. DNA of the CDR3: TGCGCCAGCAGCGTGGGGGTACTTCGAGGTGAAAAACTGTTTTTT.

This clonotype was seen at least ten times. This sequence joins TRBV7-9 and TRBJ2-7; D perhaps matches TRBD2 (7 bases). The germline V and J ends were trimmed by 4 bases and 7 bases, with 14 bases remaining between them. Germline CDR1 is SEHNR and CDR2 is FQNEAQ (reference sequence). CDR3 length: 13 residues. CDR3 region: CASSSGGRFEQYF. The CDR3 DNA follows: TGTGCCAGCAGCTCCGGGGGGCGGTTTGAGCAGTACTTC.

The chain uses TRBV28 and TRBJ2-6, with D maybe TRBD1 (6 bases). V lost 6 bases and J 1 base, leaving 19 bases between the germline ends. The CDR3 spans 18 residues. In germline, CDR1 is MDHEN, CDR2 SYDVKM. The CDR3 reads CASSLSGTPRSGANVLTF. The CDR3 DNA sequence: TGTGCCAGCAGCCTCTCCGGGACACCGAGGTCTGGGGCCAACGTCCTGACTTTC.

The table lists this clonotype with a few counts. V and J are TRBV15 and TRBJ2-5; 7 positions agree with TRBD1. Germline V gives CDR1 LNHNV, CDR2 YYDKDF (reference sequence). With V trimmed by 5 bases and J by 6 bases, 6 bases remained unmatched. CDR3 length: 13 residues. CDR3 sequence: CATSVDRAQTQYF. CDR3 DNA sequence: TGTGCCACCAGCGTCGACAGGGCCCAGACCCAGTACTTC.

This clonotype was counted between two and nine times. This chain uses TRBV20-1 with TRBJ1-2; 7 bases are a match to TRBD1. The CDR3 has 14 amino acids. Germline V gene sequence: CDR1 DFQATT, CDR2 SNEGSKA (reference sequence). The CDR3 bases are TGCAAGGGGGGAGGGGGCACATTGGACTATGGCTACACCTTC. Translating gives CKGGGGTLDYGYTF.

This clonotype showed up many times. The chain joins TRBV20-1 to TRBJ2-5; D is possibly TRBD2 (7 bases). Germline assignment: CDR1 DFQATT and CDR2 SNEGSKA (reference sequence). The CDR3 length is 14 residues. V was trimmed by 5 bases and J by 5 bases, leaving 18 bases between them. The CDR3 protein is CSAVPGGGGETQYF. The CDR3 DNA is TGCAGTGCTGTACCGGGGGGCGGAGGGGAGACCCAGTACTTC.

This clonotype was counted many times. DNA of the CDR3: TGTGCCAGTAGTATTTTCGACCCGTTCTCTGGGGCCAACGTCCTGACTTTC. Translating gives CASSIFDPFSGANVLTF. The rearrangement joins TRBV19 to TRBJ2-6; D gene unclear. Trimming stripped 3 bases from V and 0 bases from J, with 12 bases between. The germline CDR1 and CDR2 sequences are LNHDA and SQIVND (reference sequence). The CDR3 loop spans 17 amino acids. Full variable domain (outside the CDR3, taken from reference TRBV19 and TRBJ2-6): DGGITQSPKYLFRKEGQNVTLSCEQNLNHDAMYWYRQDPGQGLRLIYYSQIVNDFQKGDIAEGYSVSREKKESFPLTVTSAQKNPTAFYLCASSIFDPFSGANVLTFGAGSRLTVL.

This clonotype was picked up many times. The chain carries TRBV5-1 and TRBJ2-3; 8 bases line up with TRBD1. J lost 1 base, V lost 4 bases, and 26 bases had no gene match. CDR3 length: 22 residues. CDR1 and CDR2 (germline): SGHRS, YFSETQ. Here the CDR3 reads CASSLRHSGRGQAGGGTDTQYF. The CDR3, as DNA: TGCGCCAGCAGCCTGCGACATTCGGGTAGGGGACAGGCCGGTGGTGGCACAGATACGCAGTATTTT.

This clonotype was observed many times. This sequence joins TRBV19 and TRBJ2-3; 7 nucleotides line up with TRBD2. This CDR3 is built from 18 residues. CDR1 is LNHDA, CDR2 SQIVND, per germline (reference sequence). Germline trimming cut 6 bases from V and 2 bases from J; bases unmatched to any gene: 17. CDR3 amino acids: CASSRQKAGLAPTDTQYF. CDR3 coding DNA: TGTGCCAGTAGCCGACAAAAAGCGGGACTCGCCCCCACAGATACGCAGTATTTT.

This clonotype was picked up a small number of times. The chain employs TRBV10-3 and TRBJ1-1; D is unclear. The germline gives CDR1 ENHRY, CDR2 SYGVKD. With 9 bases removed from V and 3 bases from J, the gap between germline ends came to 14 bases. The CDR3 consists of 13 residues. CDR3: CAISGREDTEAFF. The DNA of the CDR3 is TGTGCCATTTCCGGACGAGAGGACACTGAAGCTTTCTTT.

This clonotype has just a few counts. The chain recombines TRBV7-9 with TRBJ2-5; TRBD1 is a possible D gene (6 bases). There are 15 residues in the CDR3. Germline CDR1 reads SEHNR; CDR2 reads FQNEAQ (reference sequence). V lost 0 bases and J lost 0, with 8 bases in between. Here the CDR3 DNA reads TGTGCCAGCAGCTTAGCGCAGGGGAACCAAGAGACCCAGTACTTC. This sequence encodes CASSLAQGNQETQYF.

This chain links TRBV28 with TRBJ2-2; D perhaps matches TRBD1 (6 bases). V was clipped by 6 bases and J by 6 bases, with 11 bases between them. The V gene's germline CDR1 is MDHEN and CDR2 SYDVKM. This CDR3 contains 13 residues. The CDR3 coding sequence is TGTGCCAGCAGCCTCAGGGGATCCGGGGAGCTGTTTTTT. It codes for CASSLRGSGELFF.

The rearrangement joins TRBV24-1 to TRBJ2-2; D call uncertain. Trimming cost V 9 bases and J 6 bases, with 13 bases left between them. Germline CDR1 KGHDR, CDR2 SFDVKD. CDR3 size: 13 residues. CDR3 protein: CATCYLGPGELFF. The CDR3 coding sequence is TGTGCCACCTGTTATCTCGGCCCCGGGGAGCTGTTTTTT.

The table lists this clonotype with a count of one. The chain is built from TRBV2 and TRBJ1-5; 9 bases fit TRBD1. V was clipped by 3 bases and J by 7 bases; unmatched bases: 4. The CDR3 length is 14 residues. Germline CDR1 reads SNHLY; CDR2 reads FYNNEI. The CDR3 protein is CASSDQQGAQPQHF. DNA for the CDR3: TGTGCCAGCAGTGATCAACAGGGGGCCCAGCCCCAGCATTTT.